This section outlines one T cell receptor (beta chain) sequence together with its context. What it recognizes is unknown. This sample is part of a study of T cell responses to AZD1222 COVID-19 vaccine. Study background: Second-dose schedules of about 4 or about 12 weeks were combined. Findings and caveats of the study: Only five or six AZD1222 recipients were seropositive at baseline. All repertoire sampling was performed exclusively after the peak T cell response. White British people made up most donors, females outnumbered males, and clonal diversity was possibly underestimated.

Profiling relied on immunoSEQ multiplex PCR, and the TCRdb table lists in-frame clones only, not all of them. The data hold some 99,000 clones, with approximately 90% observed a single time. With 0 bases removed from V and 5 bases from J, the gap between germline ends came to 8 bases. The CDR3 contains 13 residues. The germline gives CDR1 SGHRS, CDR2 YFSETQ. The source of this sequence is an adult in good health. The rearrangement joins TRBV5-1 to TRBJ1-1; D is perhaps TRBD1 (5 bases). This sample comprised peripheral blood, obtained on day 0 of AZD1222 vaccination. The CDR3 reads CASSLGQITEAFF. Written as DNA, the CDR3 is TGCGCCAGCAGCTTGGGACAGATAACTGAAGCTTTCTTT.